These T cell receptor beta chains were read from a single sample in a study of OX40 agonist ivuxolimab in advanced cancers. Libraries were prepared by immunoSEQ multiplex PCR; TCRdb keeps only in-frame clonotypes and omits some of them. The table lists tens of thousands of clones, around nine tenths of them singletons. The sample in question was CD4+ or CD8+ T cells sorted from blood, obtained in a trial of the OX40 agonist ivuxolimab. The receptors here all came from an adult with an advanced solid tumor such as melanoma, head and neck, liver or kidney cancer. The CDR3 runs from the conserved cysteine through the conserved F or W. A D gene is named only where the DNA matches it firmly. Clone sizes are given selectively: once, few, many, or a class where the clone is expanded.

d_call: TRBD1
clone_size: -
j_call: TRBJ1-4
v_call: TRBV5-4
cdr3_aa: CASSRQGTNEKLFF
cdr3_nt: TGTGCCAGCAGCCGACAGGGGACTAATGAAAAACTGTTTTTT

d_call: -
clone_size: -
j_call: TRBJ1-2
v_call: TRBV2
cdr3_aa: CASSLGGRVGYTF
cdr3_nt: TGTGCCAGCAGTCTGGGGGGGCGCGTTGGCTACACCTTC

d_call: -
clone_size: -
j_call: TRBJ2-1
v_call: TRBV19
cdr3_aa: CASSKGGAYNEQFF
cdr3_nt: TGTGCCAGTAGCAAGGGGGGGGCCTACAATGAGCAGTTCTTC

d_call: -
clone_size: -
j_call: TRBJ2-2
v_call: TRBV4-1
cdr3_aa: CASSQDWQGNTGELFF
cdr3_nt: TGCGCCAGCAGCCAAGATTGGCAGGGGAACACCGGGGAGCTGTTTTTT

d_call: TRBD2
clone_size: -
j_call: TRBJ2-7
v_call: TRBV6-5
cdr3_aa: CASRDGLAGVDEQYF
cdr3_nt: TGTGCCAGCAGGGACGGACTAGCGGGAGTCGACGAGCAGTACTTC

d_call: -
clone_size: -
j_call: TRBJ2-2
v_call: TRBV27
cdr3_aa: CASTTNTGELFF
cdr3_nt: TGTGCCAGCACCACTAACACCGGGGAGCTGTTTTTT

d_call: -
clone_size: large
j_call: TRBJ2-1
v_call: TRBV6-1
cdr3_aa: CASSVDSGGYNEQFF
cdr3_nt: TGTGCCAGCAGTGTCGACTCCGGCGGGTACAATGAGCAGTTCTTC

d_call: -
clone_size: once
j_call: TRBJ2-7
v_call: TRBV15
cdr3_aa: CATSREGGNNEQYF
cdr3_nt: TGTGCCACCAGCAGAGAAGGGGGAAATAACGAGCAGTACTTC

d_call: TRBD1
clone_size: -
j_call: TRBJ2-1
v_call: TRBV27
cdr3_aa: CASSLIQGVSNEQFF
cdr3_nt: TGTGCCAGCAGTTTAATACAGGGGGTATCCAATGAGCAGTTCTTC

d_call: -
clone_size: -
j_call: TRBJ1-5
v_call: TRBV19
cdr3_aa: CASIPQGSQYNQPQHF
cdr3_nt: TGTGCCAGTATCCCCCAGGGGTCCCAATACAATCAGCCCCAGCATTTT

d_call: -
clone_size: -
j_call: TRBJ1-1
v_call: TRBV5-1
cdr3_aa: CASSFWTARNTEAFF
cdr3_nt: TGCGCCAGCAGCTTCTGGACAGCCCGAAACACTGAAGCTTTCTTT

d_call: -
clone_size: few
j_call: TRBJ2-1
v_call: TRBV27
cdr3_aa: CASSPGTTYNEQFF
cdr3_nt: TGTGCCAGCAGTCCGGGGACAACTTACAATGAGCAGTTCTTC

d_call: -
clone_size: -
j_call: TRBJ2-5
v_call: TRBV19
cdr3_aa: CASSIGLRRSQETQYF
cdr3_nt: TGTGCCAGTAGTATCGGTTTGAGAAGGTCCCAAGAGACCCAGTACTTC

d_call: -
clone_size: -
j_call: TRBJ1-6
v_call: TRBV7-2
cdr3_aa: CASSYTGTNSPLHF
cdr3_nt: TGTGCCAGCAGCTACACAGGGACCAATTCACCCCTCCACTTT

d_call: -
clone_size: -
j_call: TRBJ1-4
v_call: TRBV7-9
cdr3_aa: CASSFPNEKLFF
cdr3_nt: TGTGCCAGCAGCTTTCCAAATGAAAAACTGTTTTTT

d_call: -
clone_size: -
j_call: TRBJ2-2
v_call: TRBV27
cdr3_aa: CASRNGYVYRENTGELFF
cdr3_nt: TGTGCCAGCAGGAATGGTTACGTCTACAGGGAGAACACCGGGGAGCTGTTTTTT

d_call: TRBD2
clone_size: -
j_call: TRBJ2-1
v_call: TRBV4-1
cdr3_aa: CASSQVVTSGGANEQFF
cdr3_nt: TGCGCCAGCAGCCAAGTGGTAACTAGCGGGGGGGCAAATGAGCAGTTCTTC